Ten or more counts support the clone carrying this TCR beta chain. Its matching antigen is unknown. Other DNA sequences of this sample code for an identical CDR3. The CDR3 consists of 15 residues. V lost 0 bases and J 3 bases, leaving 11 bases between the germline ends. Germline V lookup: CDR1 SGHAT, CDR2 FQNNGV. Each cell subset's genomic DNA was divided evenly among several immunoSEQ plates. In the source study's methods: Filtering was not the same, since immunoSEQ gave junction-only sequences without quality scores. Assay used: immunoSEQ multiplex PCR; TCRdb lists only in-frame clones, some missing. The D gene and trimming were derived from the DNA, and the V and J assignments and clone size from that table. Of around 1.1 million clones listed, 75% to 85% are singletons. The sample comes from a study of shared clonotypes between healthy human individuals. On the study more broadly: Used for every donor were three CD4 naive, three CD4 memory, two CD8 naive and one CD8 memory plate. Broader study findings: Non-shared clonotypes showed lower generation probabilities than clonotypes common to all four donors.

The J gene is TRBJ1-1, the V gene TRBV11-2, with a tentative D call TRBD1 (5 bases). The sample taken for sequencing was memory CD4+ T cells from PBMCs. The subset here: CD45RA-negative fraction. This TCR was sampled from a man younger than 35 in good health. Some clones in this sample may be carry-over from other donors' samples. The CDR3 loop is CASSLDPGRDTEAFF. The CDR3 DNA reads TGTGCCAGCAGCTTAGATCCAGGCAGGGACACTGAAGCTTTCTTT.